This T cell receptor beta chain was captured in a study of cytomegalovirus exposure and HLA in healthy donors. Across the whole study: The study placed around 80% of its roughly 400 genotyped donors in the Caucasian-associated ancestry cluster. Study-wide points: There were some public TCRs occurring in many donors, but most TCR sequences were rare.

PCR amplification relied on 60 Vbeta primers (plus 13 Jbeta primers). Produced via immunoSEQ multiplex PCR; TCRdb's table is partial and in-frame only. The repertoire consists of around 130,000 clones, with roughly 80% occurring once and the leading ten covering roughly 4%. The CDR3 has 15 amino acids. V was trimmed by 1 base and J by 1 base, leaving 10 bases between them. CDR1 and CDR2 from the germline V gene are SGHTA and FQGNSA. Turning to this clone: Its target is unknown.

This clonotype was obtained from a woman aged 35 to 49 in good health and CMV-seronegative. The gene calls are TRBV7-2 and TRBJ1-1; TRBD1 is a possible D gene (6 bases). Sequencing was carried out using PBMCs. For the CDR3, the DNA is TGTGCCAGCAGCTTAGTTGGGGGCAGGAACACTGAAGCTTTCTTT. It yields the protein CASSLVGGRNTEAFF.